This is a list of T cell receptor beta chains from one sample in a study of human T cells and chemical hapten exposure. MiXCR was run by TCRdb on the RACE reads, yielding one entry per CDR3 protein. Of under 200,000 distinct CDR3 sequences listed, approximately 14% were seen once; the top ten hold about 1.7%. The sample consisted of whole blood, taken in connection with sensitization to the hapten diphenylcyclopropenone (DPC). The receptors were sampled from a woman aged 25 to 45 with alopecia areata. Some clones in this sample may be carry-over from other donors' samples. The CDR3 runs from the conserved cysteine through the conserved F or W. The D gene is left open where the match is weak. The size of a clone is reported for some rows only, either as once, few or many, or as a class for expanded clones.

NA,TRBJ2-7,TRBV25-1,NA,CASSEPGSSYEQYF,TGTGCCAGCAGTGAGCCAGGTAGCTCCTACGAGCAGTACTTC
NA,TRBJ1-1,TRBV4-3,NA,CASSQDLNRELATEAFF,TGCGCCAGCAGCCAAGATCTTAATCGGGAATTGGCCACTGAAGCTTTCTTT
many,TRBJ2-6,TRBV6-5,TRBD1,CASTRTGDLGANVLTF,TGTGCCAGCACTAGGACAGGGGATCTAGGGGCCAACGTCCTGACTTTC
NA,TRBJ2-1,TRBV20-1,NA,CSARGSYGYNEQFF,TGCAGTGCTAGAGGATCTTACGGGTACAATGAGCAGTTCTTC
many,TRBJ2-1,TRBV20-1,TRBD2,CSAEGTIAGPEQFF,TGCAGTGCAGAAGGGACAATAGCGGGGCCGGAGCAGTTCTTC
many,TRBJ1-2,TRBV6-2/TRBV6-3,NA,CASSYLLPANYGYTF,TGTGCCAGCAGTTATCTCCTGCCAGCCAACTATGGCTACACCTTC
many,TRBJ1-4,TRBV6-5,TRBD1,CASSYRDSNEKLFF,TGTGCCAGCAGTTACAGGGACAGTAATGAAAAACTGTTTTTT
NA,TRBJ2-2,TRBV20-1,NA,CSATAAGANTGELFF,TGCAGTGCTACCGCGGCAGGGGCGAACACCGGGGAGCTGTTTTTT
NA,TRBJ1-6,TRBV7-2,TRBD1,CASSLVRQGAQNNSPLHF,TGTGCCAGCAGCTTAGTGAGACAGGGGGCGCAAAATAATTCACCCCTCCACTTT
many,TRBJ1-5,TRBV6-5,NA,CASSFTGEGNQPQHF,TGTGCCAGCAGTTTTACGGGGGAGGGCAATCAGCCCCAGCATTTT